The entry that follows covers one T cell receptor beta chain sequence. Antigen unknown. This entry belongs to a study of shared clonotypes between healthy human individuals. Study overall: Donors consisted of two women and three men between 18 and 49. Study findings and constraints: On the whole, naive subsets had larger estimated richness than memory subsets had. Sorted-subset sequencing was shown by rarefaction to be incomplete despite large depth. Sequencing depth was expected to affect clonotype sharing among donors.

Per germline, CDR1 MGHRA and CDR2 YSYEKL. The CDR3 extends over 16 amino acids. The ends were cut back, 0 bases at V and 7 bases at J, with 18 bases in the middle. Some clones are missing from TCRdb's copy, which holds only in-frame ones; the method was immunoSEQ multiplex PCR. The sample carries hundreds of thousands of clones, 92% recorded once. Positively selected for CCR7, the CD45RO-negative cells used as naive CD8 cells excluded terminally differentiated effector memory CD45RA+ cells. Sequencing was performed on naive CD8+ T cells sorted from blood. The source is a man aged 30 to 39 in good health. The chain uses TRBV4-1 and TRBJ2-5; tentatively, D is TRBD1 or TRBD2 (5 bases each). The CDR3 protein is CASSQEFGTAQSTQYF. The CDR3 DNA is TGCGCCAGCAGCCAAGAGTTCGGGACGGCGCAATCGACCCAGTACTTC.